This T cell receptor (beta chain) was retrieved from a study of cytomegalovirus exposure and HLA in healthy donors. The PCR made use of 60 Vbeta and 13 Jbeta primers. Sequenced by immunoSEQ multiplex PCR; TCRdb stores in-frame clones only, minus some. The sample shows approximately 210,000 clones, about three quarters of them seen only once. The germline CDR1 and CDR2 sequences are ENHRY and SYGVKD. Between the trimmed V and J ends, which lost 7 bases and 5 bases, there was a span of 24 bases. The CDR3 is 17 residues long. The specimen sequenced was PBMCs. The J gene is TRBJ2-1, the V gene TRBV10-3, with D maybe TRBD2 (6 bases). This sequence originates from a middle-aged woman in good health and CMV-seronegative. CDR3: CAITPSAAGSYNNEQFF. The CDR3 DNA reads TGTGCCATCACCCCCTCGGCGGCGGGAAGCTACAACAATGAGCAGTTCTTC.